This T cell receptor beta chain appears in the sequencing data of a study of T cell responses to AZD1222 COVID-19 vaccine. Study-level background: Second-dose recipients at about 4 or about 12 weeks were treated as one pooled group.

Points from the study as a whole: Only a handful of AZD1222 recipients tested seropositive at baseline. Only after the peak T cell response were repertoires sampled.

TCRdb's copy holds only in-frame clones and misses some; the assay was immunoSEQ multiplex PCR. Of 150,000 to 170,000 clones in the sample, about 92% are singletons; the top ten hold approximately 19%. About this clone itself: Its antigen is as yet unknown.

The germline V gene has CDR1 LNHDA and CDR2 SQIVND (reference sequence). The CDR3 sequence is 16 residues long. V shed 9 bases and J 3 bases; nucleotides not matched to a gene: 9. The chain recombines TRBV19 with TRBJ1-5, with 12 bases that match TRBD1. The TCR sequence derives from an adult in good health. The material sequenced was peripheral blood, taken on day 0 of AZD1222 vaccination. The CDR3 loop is CASVSGTGGLNQPQHF. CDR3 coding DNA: TGTGCCAGCGTTTCCGGGACAGGGGGCCTCAATCAGCCCCAGCATTTT.